The text below deals with one T cell receptor (beta chain). Its antigen remains unknown. The data were taken from a study of T cell responses to AZD1222 COVID-19 vaccine. General study findings and limits: Spike-spanning, vaccine-associated CD4 TCRs were dominant at 160-218 and 743-854. The reported proportion of spike-specific TCRs targeting unmutated variant regions was nearly half. Increases in Spike-specific TCR breadth and depth were seen after two AZD1222 doses.

Libraries were prepared by immunoSEQ multiplex PCR; TCRdb keeps only in-frame clonotypes and omits some of them. The data contain roughly 96,000 clones, roughly 90% of them singletons. Second-dose schedules of about 4 or about 12 weeks were combined. Germline CDR1 is SGHTS and CDR2 is YDEGEE. The CDR3 extends over 14 amino acids. J lost 12 bases, V lost 2 bases, and 10 bases had no gene match. This chain links TRBV5-8 with TRBJ2-1; 8 nucleotides match TRBD1. The sequences come from peripheral blood, collected 28 days after the second AZD1222 dose. This sequence originates from an adult who received the AZD1222 COVID-19 vaccine. CDR3 in amino acids: CASSFGQGPRGQFF. In nucleotides, the CDR3 is TGTGCCAGCAGCTTTGGACAGGGCCCACGTGGGCAGTTCTTC. Based on the CDR3 plus reference TRBV5-8 and TRBJ2-1, the full variable domain is EAGVTQSPTHLIKTRGQQATLRCSPISGHTSVYWYQQALGLGLQFLLWYDEGEERNRGNFPPRFSGRQFPNYSSELNVNALELEDSALYLCASSFGQGPRGQFFGPGTRLTVL.